The rows below give T cell receptor beta chains drawn from one sample of a study of blood T cell repertoires in COVID-19. Sequencing was performed with immunoSEQ multiplex PCR; in TCRdb, only in-frame clones are kept and a portion is missing. Of around 150,000 clones listed, about 80% are singletons. Sequencing was done on a sample of peripheral blood. These receptors all stem from a man in his sixties with acute or convalescent COVID-19. The CDR3 runs from the conserved cysteine through the conserved F or W. Fields, in order: clone size, D gene, J gene, V gene, CDR3 length, CDR3 DNA, CDR3 protein. The D gene is left open where the match is weak. Clone size, where shown, is once, few, many, or a class for clones that have expanded.

few	TRBD1	TRBJ2-5	TRBV10-3	13	TGTGCCGCCGGGACAGGGATTATGGAGACCCAGTACTTC	CAAGTGIMETQYF
.	.	TRBJ1-1	TRBV11-2	14	TGTGCCAGCAGCCTACAGCAACAGAACACTGAAGCTTTCTTT	CASSLQQQNTEAFF
.	.	TRBJ2-7	TRBV5-1	15	TGCGCCAGCAGCTTGGACGCGGGACAGTACTACGAGCAGTACTTC	CASSLDAGQYYEQYF
.	TRBD2	TRBJ2-5	TRBV12-5	15	TGTGCTAGTGGTTTGGGGTCGGGAGGTCAAGAGACCCAGTACTTC	CASGLGSGGQETQYF
.	.	TRBJ1-2	TRBV30	12	TGTGCCTGGAGTGTAACAGGGAAGGGCTACACCTTC	CAWSVTGKGYTF
.	TRBD1	TRBJ1-2	TRBV9	14	TGTGCCAGCAGCGGAACTTACAGGGGTGGTGGCTACACCTTC	CASSGTYRGGGYTF
few	.	TRBJ1-3	TRBV6-5	14	TGTGCCAGCAGAAGAGACAGCACTGGAAACACCATATATTTT	CASRRDSTGNTIYF
.	TRBD1	TRBJ2-6	TRBV18	18	TGTGCCAGCTCACCCGGACAGGGGGCGAGAGATGGGGCCAACGTCCTGACTTTC	CASSPGQGARDGANVLTF
.	TRBD1	TRBJ2-7	TRBV27	13	TGTGCCAGCAGTTTAACAGGGGGGTACGAGCAGTACTTC	CASSLTGGYEQYF
.	.	TRBJ2-1	TRBV2	14	TGTGCCAGCAGCCAAAGGGGCAGGGAAAATGAGCAGTTCTTC	CASSQRGRENEQFF
.	.	TRBJ1-4	TRBV11-2	12	TGTGCCAGCAGCCCGTATAATGAAAAACTGTTTTTT	CASSPYNEKLFF
.	.	TRBJ1-1	TRBV11-2	11	TGTGCCAGCAGCTTCGGGTCTGAAGCTTTCTTT	CASSFGSEAFF
.	.	TRBJ1-6	TRBV30	12	TGTGCCTGGAACAGAAATAATTCACCCCTCCACTTT	CAWNRNNSPLHF
.	.	TRBJ1-2	TRBV27	13	TGTGCCAGCAGTAAACAGGGCGGCTATGGCTACACCTTC	CASSKQGGYGYTF
.	TRBD2	TRBJ2-7	TRBV9	18	TGTGCCAGCAGCGTGGGACTAGCGGGGGGCCCAGATCAGTACGAGCAGTACTTC	CASSVGLAGGPDQYEQYF
.	.	TRBJ1-1	TRBV2	14	TGTGCCAGCGTAAGGACAGCTTCGTCAACTGAAGCTTTCTTT	CASVRTASSTEAFF
.	TRBD2	TRBJ2-1	TRBV19	16	TGTGCCAGTAGTGACGGCAAGCGGGGGGAATACAATGAGCAGTTCTTC	CASSDGKRGEYNEQFF
few	.	TRBJ1-6	TRBV19	15	TGTGCCAGTAGGGAACAGCTCTCCTATAATTCACCCCTCCACTTT	CASREQLSYNSPLHF
.	.	TRBJ1-1	TRBV11-2	14	TGTGCCAGCAGGCCCAGGGTCGGAGACACTGAAGCTTTCTTT	CASRPRVGDTEAFF
.	TRBD1	TRBJ1-4	TRBV6-6	17	TGTGCCAGCAGTCGGACAGGGGATCTGACTACTAATGAAAAACTGTTTTTT	CASSRTGDLTTNEKLFF
.	.	TRBJ2-7	TRBV21-1	19	TGTGCCAGCAGCAAAGATGATCGGCTAGCGGGGTGCTACTCCTACGAGCAGTACTTC	CASSKDDRLAGCYSYEQYF
few	.	TRBJ1-5	TRBV24-1	14	TGTGCCACCAGTGATTTGACAGGAGATCAGCCCCAGCATTTT	CATSDLTGDQPQHF
many	.	TRBJ1-6	TRBV10-1	14	TGCGCCAGCAGTGCTACAGGGAGTAATTCACCCCTCCACTTT	CASSATGSNSPLHF
.	TRBD2	TRBJ2-6	TRBV9	18	TGTGCCAGCAGCGAACCGGGAGGGGGGAGCTCTGGGGCCAACGTCCTGACTTTC	CASSEPGGGSSGANVLTF
.	.	TRBJ2-7	TRBV19	14	TGTGCCAGTAGTATGACTAGTTTTTCTGCCGAGCAGTACTTC	CASSMTSFSAEQYF
.	TRBD1	TRBJ2-7	TRBV2	15	TGTGCCAGCAGGTCCGGGACAGGGTTACACTACGAGCAGTACTTC	CASRSGTGLHYEQYF
.	.	TRBJ1-2	TRBV6-2/TRBV6-3	12	TGTGCCAGCAGTTATGCGGGGATTGGCTACACCTTC	CASSYAGIGYTF
.	TRBD2	TRBJ2-1	TRBV2	15	TGTGCCAGCAGGGGGACTAGCGGGGGGTTGAATGAGCAGTTCTTC	CASRGTSGGLNEQFF
.	TRBD1	TRBJ1-2	TRBV30	14	TGTGCCTGGAGTCCAGGACAGGGGGACGATGGCTACACCTTC	CAWSPGQGDDGYTF
.	.	TRBJ2-3	TRBV5-4	15	TGTGCCAGCAGCGACTACAGAGCTAGCACAGATACGCAGTATTTT	CASSDYRASTDTQYF